These T cell receptor beta chains were read from a single sample in a study of shared clonotypes between healthy human individuals. TCRdb keeps only in-frame clones here, not all; method: immunoSEQ multiplex PCR. Of around 550,000 clones in the sample, about 96% were seen once. Sequenced input: naive CD4+ T cells sorted from blood. These receptors were obtained from a woman aged 25 to 39 in good health. Each CDR3 is given with its conserved first and last residue. D genes are given only for firm matches. The size entry is marked missing in some rows and otherwise reads once, few, many or a size class.

CDR3aa	CDR3nt	abundance	d_gene	j_gene	v_gene	len
CASSTDRAYGYTF	TGTGCCAGCAGCACAGACAGGGCCTATGGCTACACCTTC	.	TRBD1	TRBJ1-2	TRBV6-5	13
CASSQGGEAYEQYF	TGTGCCAGCAGTCAGGGAGGGGAGGCCTACGAGCAGTACTTC	.	TRBD2	TRBJ2-7	TRBV28	14
CASSATAYEQYF	TGTGCCAGCAGTGCGACAGCCTACGAGCAGTACTTC	.	.	TRBJ2-7	TRBV28	12
CASSFSGLYNEQFF	TGTGCCAGCAGCTTTAGCGGGTTATACAATGAGCAGTTCTTC	once	TRBD2	TRBJ2-1	TRBV5-6	14
CASSQERRQTYEQYF	TGCGCCAGCAGCCAAGAGAGGAGACAGACCTACGAGCAGTACTTC	.	.	TRBJ2-7	TRBV4-1	15
CASRNGQGVHEQYF	TGTGCCAGCAGAAACGGACAGGGGGTACACGAGCAGTACTTC	.	TRBD1	TRBJ2-7	TRBV28	14
CASSQDERVGEQYF	TGTGCCAGCAGCCAAGACGAGAGGGTTGGCGAGCAGTACTTC	.	.	TRBJ2-7	TRBV4-2	14
CASRFSTVSNQPQHF	TGTGCCAGTAGGTTTTCGACAGTCAGCAATCAGCCCCAGCATTTT	.	.	TRBJ1-5	TRBV19	15
CASSPAKGAAGEQYF	TGTGCCAGCAGCCCCGCGAAGGGGGCGGCGGGGGAGCAGTACTTC	.	.	TRBJ2-7	TRBV7-3	15
CASSQGWVLQETQYF	TGTGCCAGCAGCCAGGGGTGGGTACTCCAAGAGACCCAGTACTTC	.	.	TRBJ2-5	TRBV7-3	15
CASSLIGQVFSGANVLTF	TGTGCCAGCAGTTTAATAGGCCAGGTGTTCTCTGGGGCCAACGTCCTGACTTTC	.	.	TRBJ2-6	TRBV27	18
CASSRRTIYEQYF	TGTGCCAGCAGCCGCCGGACTATCTACGAGCAGTACTTC	.	.	TRBJ2-7	TRBV5-6	13
CASSLLEGPLDEQFF	TGTGCCAGCAGCTTATTGGAGGGGCCCCTAGATGAGCAGTTCTTC	.	.	TRBJ2-1	TRBV11-1	15
CASSRQGGEQFF	TGTGCCAGTAGTAGACAGGGGGGTGAGCAGTTCTTC	.	TRBD1	TRBJ2-1	TRBV19	12
CASGRAKNIQYF	TGTGCCAGCGGCAGGGCAAAAAACATTCAGTACTTC	.	.	TRBJ2-4	TRBV11-2	12
CASSAFPITGSSNQPQHF	TGTGCCAGCAGCGCCTTCCCAATTACAGGGAGTAGCAATCAGCCCCAGCATTTT	.	.	TRBJ1-5	TRBV5-8	18
CASSPGQGRVNEQFF	TGTGCCAGCAGCCCCGGACAGGGTCGAGTCAATGAGCAGTTCTTC	.	TRBD1	TRBJ2-1	TRBV7-3	15
CASSPPHGGNFNEQFF	TGTGCCAGCTCACCGCCCCATGGCGGGAACTTCAATGAGCAGTTCTTC	.	.	TRBJ2-1	TRBV18	16
CASSLDFSYEQYF	TGTGCCAGCAGCTTAGACTTCTCCTACGAGCAGTACTTC	.	.	TRBJ2-7	TRBV11-3	13
CASSFAAPREFEQYF	TGCGCCAGCAGCTTCGCAGCTCCGAGGGAGTTCGAGCAGTACTTC	.	.	TRBJ2-7	TRBV5-1	15
CASSGSGREQYF	TGTGCCAGCAGTGGGAGTGGGCGCGAGCAGTACTTC	.	.	TRBJ2-7	TRBV2	12
CASSLVGGGNQPQHF	TGTGCCAGCAGTTTAGTAGGTGGTGGCAATCAGCCCCAGCATTTT	once	.	TRBJ1-5	TRBV28	15
CASSLLREGYSPLHF	TGTGCCAGCAGCTTACTCAGGGAAGGTTATTCACCCCTCCACTTT	.	.	TRBJ1-6	TRBV7-2	15
CASSFGGITEAFF	TGTGCCAGCAGTTTCGGGGGGATCACTGAAGCTTTCTTT	.	.	TRBJ1-1	TRBV13	13
CASSYTTGELFF	TGTGCCAGCAGCTATACCACCGGGGAGCTGTTTTTT	.	.	TRBJ2-2	TRBV11-3	12
CASSESQSEQYF	TGTGCCAGCAGTGAATCACAGAGCGAGCAGTACTTC	.	.	TRBJ2-7	TRBV6-1	12
CASSPGLAGTGELFF	TGTGCCAGCAGTCCCGGACTAGCGGGCACCGGGGAGCTGTTTTTT	.	TRBD2	TRBJ2-2	TRBV28	15
CASSATGGTEAFF	TGTGCCAGCAGTGCCACAGGGGGCACTGAAGCTTTCTTT	.	TRBD1	TRBJ1-1	TRBV6-1	13
CASSLGSIAELYEQYF	TGTGCCAGCAGCTTAGGGAGCATAGCGGAGCTCTACGAGCAGTACTTC	.	.	TRBJ2-7	TRBV7-2	16
CASSLASGSSYNEQFF	TGTGCCAGCAGCCTAGCGAGCGGGAGCTCCTACAATGAGCAGTTCTTC	.	TRBD2	TRBJ2-1	TRBV14	16
CASSFQGTHYGYTF	TGTGCCAGCAGTTTCCAGGGAACCCACTATGGCTACACCTTC	.	.	TRBJ1-2	TRBV27	14
CASSRDNSGNTIYF	TGTGCCAGCTCACGGGACAACTCTGGAAACACCATATATTTT	few	.	TRBJ1-3	TRBV18	14
CASSIISSGANVLTF	TGTGCCAGTAGTATAATAAGCTCTGGGGCCAACGTCCTGACTTTC	once	.	TRBJ2-6	TRBV19	15
CASSSQGYQPQHF	TGTGCCAGTAGTTCTCAGGGTTATCAGCCCCAGCATTTT	.	.	TRBJ1-5	TRBV19	13
CASSYGLAYEQYF	TGTGCCAGCAGTTACGGTCTAGCCTACGAGCAGTACTTC	.	.	TRBJ2-7	TRBV28	13
CASSLSPNTEAFF	TGTGCCAGCAGCCTTAGCCCGAACACTGAAGCTTTCTTT	once	.	TRBJ1-1	TRBV14	13
CASSSYSEQFF	TGTGCCAGCAGCTCGTACTCTGAGCAGTTCTTC	.	.	TRBJ2-1	TRBV7-9	11
CASSLSTGENEKLFF	TGTGCCAGCAGCTTGTCAACGGGCGAGAATGAAAAACTGTTTTTT	.	.	TRBJ1-4	TRBV5-5	15
CASSLDARARTEAFF	TGTGCCAGCAGCTTGGATGCCAGGGCGAGGACTGAAGCTTTCTTT	.	.	TRBJ1-1	TRBV5-8	15
CSVGADRSYEQYF	TGCAGCGTTGGGGCGGACCGGTCCTACGAGCAGTACTTC	.	.	TRBJ2-7	TRBV29-1	13
CASSPQVNTEAFF	TGTGCCAGCTCACCACAAGTGAACACTGAAGCTTTCTTT	.	.	TRBJ1-1	TRBV18	13
CASSDTTGRYEQYF	TGTGCCAGCAGTGATACGACAGGGAGGTACGAGCAGTACTTC	.	.	TRBJ2-7	TRBV25-1	14
CASSEQGIQPQHF	TGTGCCAGCAGTGAACAGGGTATCCAGCCCCAGCATTTT	.	.	TRBJ1-5	TRBV2	13
CASSQDLTFGTEAFF	TGCGCCAGCAGCCAAGATCTCACGTTTGGCACTGAAGCTTTCTTT	.	.	TRBJ1-1	TRBV4-1	15